Given below is one TCR beta chain in context. The antigen is undetermined. The sample belongs to a study of cytomegalovirus exposure and HLA in healthy donors. Overall study results and limits: Presence/absence analyses took donor sequencing depth as roughly uniform. Clonal expansion was found to be greater in HLA-associated TCR beta chains than in equally common others in a later analysis. Immune exposure data for these donors was limited to CMV serostatus. What a later analysis reportedly showed was that an Asian-associated ancestry cluster had fewer N-insertions than the roughly 670-donor mean.

Germline assignment: CDR1 LNHNV and CDR2 YYDKDF (reference sequence). The CDR3 is 17 amino acids. The germline V and J ends were trimmed by 4 bases and 8 bases, with 23 bases remaining between them. Both 60 Vbeta primers and 13 Jbeta primers went into the PCR. Using immunoSEQ multiplex PCR, the repertoire was profiled, and TCRdb retains in-frame clones only, with some absent. The sample lists around 80,000 clones; approximately 69% were seen once. This clonotype was sampled from a man aged 40-49 years in good health and CMV-seropositive. The chain recombines TRBV15 with TRBJ1-4; D uncertain. The sequencing sample was made of PBMCs. In nucleotides, the CDR3 is TGTGCCACCAGCACCCCCGCGGGTGTGGAGTGGTCGGAAAAACTGTTTTTT. Translation gives CATSTPAGVEWSEKLFF.